Below are 26 T cell receptor beta chains sequenced from a single sample in a study of graft-versus-host responses after intestinal transplantation. Profiling relied on immunoSEQ multiplex PCR, and the TCRdb table lists in-frame clones only, not all of them. The sample has about 9,800 clones; around 91% are singletons. Sample: PBMCs, taken roughly 44 days after intestinal transplant. The receptor set was obtained from a human patient who received an intestinal transplant, so some T cells may come from the graft donor.

V is TRBV29-1 and J is TRBJ2-7, with 7 bases identical to TRBD2. The length of the CDR3 is 13 residues. The germline V gene has CDR1 SQVTM and CDR2 ANQGSEA. The trim removed 7 bases at V and 4 bases at J, leaving 10 bases unmatched. CDR3: CSARLGGGYEQYF. The CDR3 DNA follows: TGCAGCGCCCGCCTTGGCGGGGGATACGAGCAGTACTTC.

This chain links TRBV5-4 with TRBJ1-1; no firm D call. With 0 bases removed from V and 8 bases from J, the gap between germline ends came to 8 bases. Germline-derived CDR1 and CDR2 are SGHNT and YYREEE (reference sequence). There are 12 residues in the CDR3. CDR3 coding DNA: TGTGCCAGCAGCTTGGGCGGGCCCGAAGCTTTCTTT. It translates to CASSLGGPEAFF.

The rearrangement joins TRBV10-1 to TRBJ2-2, with 8 bases identical to TRBD1. CDR3 length: 13 residues. The junction had 1 base not matched to a gene; V was cut back by 7 bases and J by 3 bases. Looked up from germline, CDR1 is WNHNN and CDR2 is SYGVQD (reference sequence). The CDR3 protein is CASTGGDTGELFF. The CDR3 DNA is TGCGCCAGCACAGGGGGCGACACCGGGGAGCTGTTTTTT.

The gene calls are TRBV2 and TRBJ2-3; the D gene is possibly TRBD2 (6 bases). V dropped 8 bases and J dropped 5 bases, with 17 bases sitting between them. Per germline, CDR1 SNHLY and CDR2 FYNNEI. This CDR3 region has 14 residues. CDR3 protein: CASSMSGVLDTQYF. The CDR3 nucleotides read TGTGCCAGCTCGATGTCGGGAGTACTAGATACGCAGTATTTT.

CDR3 in DNA: TGTGCCAGCGGGACCTGGGCGATCCGTGAGCAGTACTTC. This codes for CASGTWAIREQYF. This chain uses TRBV5-6 with TRBJ2-7; D possibly uses TRBD1 or TRBD2 (5 bases each). Germline V gene data show CDR1 as SGHDT and CDR2 as YYEEEE. Trimming left V 7 bases short and J 7 bases short, with 18 bases between. CDR3 length: 13 amino acids.

The V and J genes are TRBV27 and TRBJ2-7; a weak D match, TRBD1 (6 bases). The V end lost 3 bases, the J end lost 2 bases, and 8 bases lay between the germline ends. Germline CDR1 MNHEY, CDR2 SMNVEV (reference sequence). The CDR3 covers 13 residues. The CDR3 DNA reads as TGTGCCAGCAGTTTGACAGGTCCCTACGAGCAGTACTTC. Protein product: CASSLTGPYEQYF.

The chain combines TRBV25-1 with TRBJ2-3, with a weak D call TRBD2 (7 bases). Germline V gene sequence: CDR1 MGHDK, CDR2 SYGVNS. Trimming pared 1 base from V and 4 bases from J, leaving 15 bases between. The CDR3 covers 16 residues. DNA for the CDR3: TGTGCCAGCAGTGAATGGGTGGGGGGGCCTGCAGATACGCAGTATTTT. Its protein product is CASSEWVGGPADTQYF.

The chain recombines TRBV30 with TRBJ2-7; 10 bases match TRBD1. In germline, CDR1 is GTSNPN, CDR2 SVGIG (reference sequence). With V trimmed by 0 bases and J by 3 bases, 2 bases remained unmatched. The CDR3 consists of 14 residues. CDR3 bases: TGTGCCTGGAGTGTGGGGGACAGGGGCTACGAGCAGTACTTC. Its protein is CAWSVGDRGYEQYF.

The chain is built from TRBV7-2 and TRBJ2-5, with 8 positions matching TRBD2. Germline V gives CDR1 SGHTA, CDR2 FQGNSA. The CDR3 is 18 residues long. V dropped 1 base and J dropped 1; count of bases not matched to a gene: 11. The CDR3 loop reads CASSLGFWREVTQETQYF. CDR3 DNA sequence: TGTGCCAGCAGCTTAGGGTTTTGGCGGGAGGTAACCCAAGAGACCCAGTACTTC.

The chain carries TRBV4-2 and TRBJ2-3; 7 bases agree with TRBD2. V lost 0 bases and J lost 4; bases outside the gene matches: 4. CDR3 length: 15 residues. Germline values: CDR1 LGHNA, CDR2 YNFKEQ. The CDR3 DNA is TGTGCCAGCAGCCAAGAGGCGGGAGCACCAGATACGCAGTATTTT. Protein: CASSQEAGAPDTQYF.

Notes on this clone: A read error may account for a junction end that differs from germline. V gene TRBV18 combines with J gene TRBJ2-1; D is unresolved. CDR3 length: 11 amino acids. Germline V gene sequence: CDR1 KGHSH, CDR2 LQKENI. For the CDR3, the DNA is TGTGCCAGCTCACCAGTGGGCCCATTAGTCTTC. It yields the protein CASSPVGPLVF.

This chain uses TRBV9 with TRBJ2-3; D might be TRBD2 (5 bases). CDR1 is SGDLS and CDR2 is YYNGEE in the germline V gene. Between the trimmed V and J ends, which lost 0 bases and 5 bases, there was a span of 13 bases. The CDR3 has 15 amino acids. The CDR3 sequence is CASSVDFHRGDTQYF. The CDR3 region has the DNA TGTGCCAGCAGCGTAGATTTTCATCGGGGAGATACGCAGTATTTT.

J is TRBJ1-3 and V is TRBV5-5; D remains ambiguous. The V gene's germline CDR1 is SGHKS and CDR2 YYEKEE (reference sequence). The CDR3 totals 15 residues. The V end was cut by 0 bases, the J end by 0 bases, with 7 bases between. CDR3 in DNA: TGTGCCAGCAGCTTGGTGGGGAGCTCTGGAAACACCATATATTTT. Translation gives CASSLVGSSGNTIYF.

This clone was seen only a few times. The chain links TRBV19 to TRBJ1-1; 11 nucleotides agree with TRBD1. The ends lost 5 bases at V and 5 bases at J; junction bases unmatched: 10. The CDR3 contains 16 residues. Germline V lookup: CDR1 LNHDA, CDR2 SQIVND (reference sequence). The CDR3 DNA reads as TGTGCCAGTAGTTCGTCCGGGACAGGGGGTTTTACTGAAGCTTTCTTT. The encoded protein is CASSSSGTGGFTEAFF.

The chain couples TRBV2 to TRBJ2-5; D assignment may be TRBD1 or TRBD2 (6 bases each). Trimming stripped 5 bases from V and 5 bases from J, with 12 bases between. The CDR3 loop spans 13 amino acids. CDR1 is SNHLY, CDR2 FYNNEI, per germline. The CDR3 loop is CASSPGARETQYF. The CDR3 nucleotides are TGTGCCAGCAGTCCGGGGGCCAGGGAGACCCAGTACTTC.

V gene TRBV27 combines with J gene TRBJ1-5; D not resolved. This CDR3 region has 15 residues. Germline assignment: CDR1 MNHEY and CDR2 SMNVEV (reference sequence). The ends were cut back, 5 bases at V and 7 bases at J, with 18 bases in the middle. CDR3 coding DNA: TGTGCCAGCAGTCCCCAGTCACACCACACACAGCCCCAGCATTTT. Protein product: CASSPQSHHTQPQHF.

This chain joins TRBV6-5 and TRBJ2-5; 12 bases map to TRBD2. The J call may be in error: the DNA end matches TRBJ2-7 better. The germline CDR1 and CDR2 sequences are MNHEY and SVGAGI. The CDR3 length is 14 residues. The chain's CDR3 is CASSYSLAGGEQYF. CDR3 coding DNA: TGTGCCAGCAGTTACTCACTAGCGGGAGGCGAGCAGTACTTC.

The J gene is TRBJ2-2, the V gene TRBV28; D gene uncertain. This CDR3 contains 16 residues. Trimming stripped 1 base from V and 4 bases from J, with 13 bases between. Germline V gives CDR1 MDHEN, CDR2 SYDVKM. The DNA for the CDR3 is TGTGCCAGCAGTTTATATCGAGGACCTTCCACCGGGGAGCTGTTTTTT. It specifies CASSLYRGPSTGELFF.

This clone came up once. The V call is TRBV6-1, the J call TRBJ1-5; D perhaps matches TRBD1 (5 bases). Per the germline V gene, CDR1 is MNHNS and CDR2 is SASEGT. CDR3 length equals 13 residues. V was shortened by 6 bases and J by 1 base, with 7 bases between the two germline ends. DNA of the CDR3: TGTGCCAGCAGATGGGACAGCAATCAGCCCCAGCATTTT. It encodes CASRWDSNQPQHF.

This chain connects TRBV7-9 to TRBJ1-2; no reliable D call. This CDR3 comprises 11 residues. The germline V and J ends were trimmed by 3 bases and 7 bases, with 6 bases remaining between them. Germline loops: CDR1 SEHNR, CDR2 FQNEAQ (reference sequence). CDR3 sequence (DNA): TGTGCCAGCAGCTTCTTGAGTGGCTACACCTTC. Protein: CASSFLSGYTF.

The J gene is TRBJ2-3, the V gene TRBV29-1, with 10 bases fitting TRBD2. The trim removed 4 bases at V and 1 base at J, leaving 2 bases unmatched. Germline CDR1 and CDR2: SQVTM and ANQGSEA. There are 14 residues in the CDR3. Here the CDR3 DNA reads TGCAGCGTTGTACTAGCGGGACGCACAGATACGCAGTATTTT. Residues: CSVVLAGRTDTQYF.

The genes are TRBV28 and TRBJ2-7, with TRBD2 matching over 9 bases. Per the germline V gene, CDR1 is MDHEN and CDR2 is SYDVKM. The CDR3 is 14 residues long. V was pared by 9 bases and J by 0 bases, with 6 bases of the junction left unmatched. The CDR3 region is CASSIAGASYEQYF. CDR3 nucleotide sequence: TGTGCCAGTTCAATAGCGGGAGCCTCCTACGAGCAGTACTTC.

V and J are TRBV19 and TRBJ2-1; 7 bases fit TRBD2. The V segment lost 9 bases and the J segment 3 bases; nucleotides outside the gene matches: 8. The CDR3 totals 14 residues. Germline CDR1 reads LNHDA; CDR2 reads SQIVND (reference sequence). DNA for the CDR3: TGTGCCAGCGCCGGCGGGAGATACTACAATGAGCAGTTCTTC. It encodes CASAGGRYYNEQFF.

The rearrangement links TRBV25-1 to TRBJ1-1; D is uncertain. The CDR3 consists of 12 residues. V was shortened by 4 bases and J by 1 base, with 4 bases between the two germline ends. Germline lookup yields CDR1 MGHDK and CDR2 SYGVNS. The CDR3 DNA reads TGTGCCAGCAGTGCAGGGAACACTGAAGCTTTCTTT. This encodes CASSAGNTEAFF. The full variable domain, with the rest looked up from reference TRBV25-1 and TRBJ1-1, is EADIYQTPRYLVIGTGKKITLECSQTMGHDKMYWYQQDPGMELHLIHYSYGVNSTEKGDLSSESTVSRIRTEHFPLTLESARPSHTSQYLCASSAGNTEAFFGQGTRLTVV.

This clone has just one count. The chain has TRBV6-1 and TRBJ2-6; D gene unclear. Germline V gene data show CDR1 as MNHNS and CDR2 as SASEGT. Trimming cost V 11 bases and J 0 bases, with 11 bases left between them. This CDR3 has 14 residues. Written as DNA, the CDR3 is TGTGCCGTCGGCCTTAGCTCTGGGGCCAACGTCCTGACTTTC. It is translated as CAVGLSSGANVLTF.

The chain links TRBV7-9 to TRBJ2-1; TRBD2 agrees at 10 bases. CDR1 is SEHNR, CDR2 FQNEAQ, per germline (reference sequence). The CDR3 has 17 residues. Trimming took 3 bases from V and 0 from J; bases not matched to a gene: 5. The CDR3 nucleotides read TGTGCCAGCAGCTTGCTAGCGGGGGCTAACTCCTACAATGAGCAGTTCTTC. Protein product: CASSLLAGANSYNEQFF.